The rows below give T cell receptor beta chains drawn from one sample of a study of CD8 T cells in ankylosing spondylitis. TCRdb recomputed calls from the 5' RACE reads with MiXCR, one row per CDR3 protein. The table lists about 69,000 distinct CDR3 sequences, about 5.4% of them singletons. Specimen: blood, either unsorted or a sorted T cell fraction (not recorded which). These receptors all come from a male donor with ankylosing spondylitis or in good health (not recorded which). Each CDR3 is given with its conserved first and last residue. Each record gives: clone size, V gene, J gene, D gene, CDR3 DNA, CDR3 protein. D genes are given only for firm matches. A clone size is listed for some rows: how often the clone was seen (once, few, many), or a class if it is expanded.

abundance: many
v_gene: TRBV7-2
j_gene: TRBJ1-3
d_gene: .
CDR3nt: TGTGCCAGCAGCGAGACCATTTCTGGAAACACCATATATTTT
CDR3aa: CASSETISGNTIYF

abundance: many
v_gene: TRBV15
j_gene: TRBJ2-5
d_gene: .
CDR3nt: TGTGCCACCAGCAGAGATCCGGGGCAAGAGACCCAGTACTTC
CDR3aa: CATSRDPGQETQYF

abundance: many
v_gene: TRBV27
j_gene: TRBJ1-5
d_gene: .
CDR3nt: TGTGCCAGCAGGGGGACGTCCGGGGCCCAGCATTTT
CDR3aa: CASRGTSGAQHF

abundance: many
v_gene: TRBV12-3/TRBV12-4
j_gene: TRBJ2-7
d_gene: TRBD1
CDR3nt: TGTGCCAGCAGTTTAGGGACAGGGGGCGAGCAGTACTTC
CDR3aa: CASSLGTGGEQYF

abundance: few
v_gene: TRBV7-2
j_gene: TRBJ2-7
d_gene: TRBD2
CDR3nt: TGTGCCAGCAGCTTAGATGGCGGGGGGTTCTACGAGCAGTACTTC
CDR3aa: CASSLDGGGFYEQYF

abundance: many
v_gene: TRBV19
j_gene: TRBJ2-7
d_gene: TRBD1
CDR3nt: TGTGCCAGTAGCTCACTCCGGGACAGTCCCGAGCAGTACTTC
CDR3aa: CASSSLRDSPEQYF

abundance: many
v_gene: TRBV7-6
j_gene: TRBJ1-1
d_gene: .
CDR3nt: TGTGCCAGCAGCTTACGGGTCCCATGGGAAGTGGGGACTGAAGCTTTCTTT
CDR3aa: CASSLRVPWEVGTEAFF

abundance: many
v_gene: TRBV5-1
j_gene: TRBJ2-7
d_gene: .
CDR3nt: TGCGCCAGCAGCTACCGTGCGCAACAGGCAGACGAGCAGTACTTC
CDR3aa: CASSYRAQQADEQYF

abundance: many
v_gene: TRBV23-1
j_gene: TRBJ2-1
d_gene: TRBD1
CDR3nt: TGCGCCAGCAGTCAATCAAGTCTCGGGCAGGGGGCGAATGAGCAGTTCTTC
CDR3aa: CASSQSSLGQGANEQFF

abundance: many
v_gene: TRBV3-1
j_gene: TRBJ2-1
d_gene: .
CDR3nt: TGTGCCAGCAGCCAAGGGGGTTCCGGTGAGCAGTTCTTC
CDR3aa: CASSQGGSGEQFF

abundance: many
v_gene: TRBV19
j_gene: TRBJ2-2
d_gene: .
CDR3nt: TGTGCCAGTAGGGAGTCGGACACCGGGGAGCTGTTTTTT
CDR3aa: CASRESDTGELFF

abundance: medium-sized
v_gene: TRBV5-1
j_gene: TRBJ2-1
d_gene: .
CDR3nt: TGCGCCAGCAGCCTCTACTACGGGCAACCAGACAATGAGCAGTTCTTC
CDR3aa: CASSLYYGQPDNEQFF

abundance: many
v_gene: TRBV5-1
j_gene: TRBJ1-1
d_gene: TRBD1
CDR3nt: TGCGCCAGCAGAAGGACAGGGAACACTGAAGCTTTCTTT
CDR3aa: CASRRTGNTEAFF

abundance: many
v_gene: TRBV28
j_gene: TRBJ2-7
d_gene: TRBD2
CDR3nt: TGTGCCAGCAGTTTCACTAGCGGGGGTTACGAGCAGTACTTC
CDR3aa: CASSFTSGGYEQYF

abundance: many
v_gene: TRBV15
j_gene: TRBJ2-3
d_gene: .
CDR3nt: TGTGCCACCAGCCGCCCAGGTGGGGGCGCAGATACGCAGTATTTT
CDR3aa: CATSRPGGGADTQYF

abundance: .
v_gene: TRBV20-1
j_gene: TRBJ2-5
d_gene: .
CDR3nt: TGCAGTGCTCCCTGGGGGGCCCAGTACTTC
CDR3aa: CSAPWGAQYF

abundance: medium-sized
v_gene: TRBV10-2
j_gene: TRBJ2-1
d_gene: TRBD1
CDR3nt: TGCGCCAGCAGTGAGAGACAGGGAACCTACAATGAGCAGTTCTTC
CDR3aa: CASSERQGTYNEQFF

abundance: many
v_gene: TRBV19
j_gene: TRBJ2-1
d_gene: TRBD1
CDR3nt: TGTGCCAGCCAGGGGGACGCGGGTCCCAACAATGAGCAGTTCTTC
CDR3aa: CASQGDAGPNNEQFF

abundance: many
v_gene: TRBV3-1
j_gene: TRBJ2-1
d_gene: TRBD1
CDR3nt: TGTGCCAGCAGCCACGTAGGGACAGGGGCTGACGAGCAGTTCTTC
CDR3aa: CASSHVGTGADEQFF

abundance: many
v_gene: TRBV29-1
j_gene: TRBJ2-5
d_gene: TRBD2
CDR3nt: TGCTCTTCCGGAAGCCTAGCGGGGGTAGAGACCCAGTACTTC
CDR3aa: CSSGSLAGVETQYF

abundance: many
v_gene: TRBV7-3
j_gene: TRBJ2-7
d_gene: .
CDR3nt: TGTGCCAGCAGCTTTGGGGGGGGGCCCTACGAGCAGTACTTC
CDR3aa: CASSFGGGPYEQYF

abundance: few
v_gene: TRBV15
j_gene: TRBJ2-6
d_gene: .
CDR3nt: TGTGCCACCAGCAGAGGACAGGATGGGGCCAACGTCCTGACTTTC
CDR3aa: CATSRGQDGANVLTF

abundance: many
v_gene: TRBV28
j_gene: TRBJ2-3
d_gene: TRBD2
CDR3nt: TGTGCCAGCAGTCGTCCCCAAGGCGGGGGACTAGCGGGGGCGCTCCTACAATTAGATACGCAGTATTTT
CDR3aa: CASSRPQGGGLAGALLQLDTQYF

abundance: many
v_gene: TRBV20-1
j_gene: TRBJ2-3
d_gene: .
CDR3nt: TGCAGTGCTAGAGTCTCACAGATCACAGATACGCAGTATTTT
CDR3aa: CSARVSQITDTQYF

abundance: many
v_gene: TRBV20-1
j_gene: TRBJ1-4
d_gene: .
CDR3nt: TGCAGTGCTAGAGAGTGGGGGCGGGGGAACGTGGATGAAAAACTGTTTTTT
CDR3aa: CSAREWGRGNVDEKLFF

abundance: few
v_gene: TRBV20-1
j_gene: TRBJ1-1
d_gene: .
CDR3nt: TGCAGTGCTAGTTCGAAGGGGTGGGTGAACACTGAAGCTTTCTTT
CDR3aa: CSASSKGWVNTEAFF

abundance: many
v_gene: TRBV12-3/TRBV12-4
j_gene: TRBJ2-3
d_gene: TRBD2
CDR3nt: TGTGCCAGCAAGACTAGCGGGGGACCTGATACGCAGTATTTT
CDR3aa: CASKTSGGPDTQYF

abundance: many
v_gene: TRBV10-2
j_gene: TRBJ1-5
d_gene: .
CDR3nt: TGCGCCAGCAGTGAGATGCGAGCCGGGCAGCCCCAGCATTTT
CDR3aa: CASSEMRAGQPQHF

abundance: .
v_gene: TRBV24-1
j_gene: TRBJ1-2
d_gene: .
CDR3nt: TGTGCCACCAGTGACATGACGGGGATCGGCTACACCTTC
CDR3aa: CATSDMTGIGYTF

abundance: many
v_gene: TRBV3-1
j_gene: TRBJ2-2
d_gene: .
CDR3nt: TGTGCCAGCAGCCGGTTCTCGAACACCGGGGAGCTGTTTTTT
CDR3aa: CASSRFSNTGELFF

abundance: many
v_gene: TRBV5-1
j_gene: TRBJ1-1
d_gene: .
CDR3nt: TGCGCCAGCAGCTTGGTAGGTAATCCGAACACTGAAGCTTTCTTT
CDR3aa: CASSLVGNPNTEAFF

abundance: many
v_gene: TRBV5-1
j_gene: TRBJ2-5
d_gene: .
CDR3nt: TGCGCCAGCAGCTTTCGAAATCAGCGGCAAGAGACCCAGTACTTC
CDR3aa: CASSFRNQRQETQYF

abundance: many
v_gene: TRBV3-1
j_gene: TRBJ2-7
d_gene: .
CDR3nt: TGTGCCAGCAGCCAGGGGGGGCCCTTCTCCTACGAGCAGTACTTC
CDR3aa: CASSQGGPFSYEQYF

abundance: many
v_gene: TRBV5-1
j_gene: TRBJ2-3
d_gene: .
CDR3nt: TGCGCCAGCAGCTTGGAAAACAGGGCTGTCGCAGATACGCAGTATTTT
CDR3aa: CASSLENRAVADTQYF

abundance: many
v_gene: TRBV12-3/TRBV12-4
j_gene: TRBJ1-1
d_gene: TRBD1
CDR3nt: TGTGCCAGCAGGACTTGGACAGGGGGCTACACTGAAGCTTTCTTT
CDR3aa: CASRTWTGGYTEAFF

abundance: many
v_gene: TRBV6-5
j_gene: TRBJ2-5
d_gene: .
CDR3nt: TGTGCCAGCAGGAACCAAGAGACCCAGTACTTC
CDR3aa: CASRNQETQYF

abundance: many
v_gene: TRBV12-3/TRBV12-4
j_gene: TRBJ2-2
d_gene: .
CDR3nt: TGTGCCAGCAAGCTGAACACCGGGGAGCTGTTTTTT
CDR3aa: CASKLNTGELFF

abundance: few
v_gene: TRBV7-9
j_gene: TRBJ1-4
d_gene: TRBD1
CDR3nt: TGTGCCAGCAGCCCCCGACCGACAGGGAGTAATGAAAAACTGTTTTTT
CDR3aa: CASSPRPTGSNEKLFF

abundance: many
v_gene: TRBV6-1
j_gene: TRBJ2-1
d_gene: TRBD2
CDR3nt: TGTGCCAGCCAGTGTGGTGTCGCGGGGGGGCTCTACAATGAGCAGTTCTTC
CDR3aa: CASQCGVAGGLYNEQFF

abundance: many
v_gene: TRBV12-3/TRBV12-4
j_gene: TRBJ2-2
d_gene: TRBD1
CDR3nt: TGTGCCAGCAGGACCCAGGGGGCGGGTACCGGGGAGCTGTTTTTT
CDR3aa: CASRTQGAGTGELFF